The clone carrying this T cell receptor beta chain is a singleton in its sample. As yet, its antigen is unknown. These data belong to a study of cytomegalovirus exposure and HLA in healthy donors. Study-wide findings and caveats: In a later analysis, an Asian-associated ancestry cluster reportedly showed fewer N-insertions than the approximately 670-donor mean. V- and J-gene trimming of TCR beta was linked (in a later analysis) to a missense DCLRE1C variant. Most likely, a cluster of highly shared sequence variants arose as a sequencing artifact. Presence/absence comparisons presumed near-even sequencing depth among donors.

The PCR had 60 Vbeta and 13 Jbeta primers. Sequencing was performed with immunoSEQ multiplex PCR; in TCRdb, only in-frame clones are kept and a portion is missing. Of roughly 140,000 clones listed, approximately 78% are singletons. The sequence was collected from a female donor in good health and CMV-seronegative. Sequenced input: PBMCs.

In DNA form, the CDR3 reads TGTGCCAGCAGTTCTCCTAGCGGGTACCAAGAGACCCAGTACTTC. This codes for CASSSPSGYQETQYF. The rearrangement links TRBV28 to TRBJ2-5; TRBD2 matches 8 bases. In germline, CDR1 is MDHEN, CDR2 SYDVKM. V gave up 4 bases and J gave up 0 bases; unmatched junction bases: 4. CDR3 length: 15 residues.